One sample yielded the 29 T cell receptor beta chains listed below, sequenced in a study of regulatory T cells in long-lasting Graves disease. Time point indicated: newly diagnosed GD, antithyroid drugs for less than 3 months. Researchers made the TCR library from RNA that was extracted from PBMCs. Building of the TCR beta libraries involved iRepertoire HTBI primers and Arm-PCR of CDR3 regions. TCRdb passed the multiplex PCR reads through MiXCR, listing each CDR3 protein once. This table holds some 400,000 distinct CDR3 sequences, 14% to 15% found once. The same specimen was also included in a second study, on T cells in Graves' hyperthyroidism and ophthalmopathy.

Specimen: peripheral blood mononuclear cells (PBMCs), collected at new diagnosis, from a patient treated with antithyroid drugs. Receptors originate from a woman aged 25 to 39 with Graves disease.

This sequence joins TRBV6-1 and TRBJ2-7; TRBD2 might be the D (6 bases). The germline gives CDR1 MNHNS, CDR2 SASEGT. The CDR3 extends over 16 amino acids. V gave up 4 bases and J gave up 4 bases, with 20 bases separating them. CDR3 loop: CASSAIRGGFWYEQYF. For the CDR3, the DNA is TGTGCCAGCAGTGCAATAAGGGGAGGCTTTTGGTACGAGCAGTACTTC.

This clonotype was observed at least ten times. The rearrangement joins TRBV29-1 to TRBJ2-7, with TRBD1 matching over 7 bases. The CDR3 length is 15 residues. Per germline, CDR1 SQVTM and CDR2 ANQGSEA. V lost 0 bases, J lost 3 bases, and 8 bases stayed unmatched. The CDR3 spells CSVEELSRQGYEQYF. The CDR3 bases are TGCAGCGTTGAAGAACTGAGTCGACAGGGCTACGAGCAGTACTTC.

This clonotype showed up many times. The genes are TRBV19 and TRBJ2-1; 9 positions agree with TRBD2. The CDR3 sequence is 16 residues long. Germline V lookup: CDR1 LNHDA, CDR2 SQIVND (reference sequence). Trimming took 4 bases from V and 4 from J; bases not matched to a gene: 8. The CDR3 DNA is TGTGCCAGTAGTACTCAGGGTAGCGGGAGATACAATGAGCAGTTCTTC. Translation gives CASSTQGSGRYNEQFF.

This clonotype was counted ten times or more. The chain recombines TRBV6-1 with TRBJ2-1; 10 nucleotides agree with TRBD2. Trimming at V came to 5 bases and at J to 11 bases, leaving 12 bases not matched to a gene. The germline CDR1 and CDR2 sequences are MNHNS and SASEGT. The CDR3 totals 15 residues. CDR3: CASSRTSGYTMKQFF. DNA for the CDR3: TGTGCCAGCAGTCGGACTAGCGGTTATACAATGAAGCAGTTCTTC.

Many counts were recorded for this clonotype. The chain carries TRBV3-1 and TRBJ2-4, with 9 nucleotides matching TRBD1. The CDR3 contains 15 residues. V lost 3 bases, J lost 10 bases, and 10 bases stayed unmatched. Germline CDR1 is LGHDT and CDR2 is YNNKEL (reference sequence). CDR3 sequence: CASSQPTGGKGIQYF. DNA of the CDR3: TGTGCCAGCAGCCAGCCTACAGGGGGCAAAGGAATTCAGTACTTC.

On this clonotype itself: This may arise from a read error, as a much more abundant clone is one base away. The V and J genes are TRBV6-1 and TRBJ1-5; no clear D. The end of the DNA fits TRBJ2-3 better, so the J call may be wrong. The CDR3 spans 14 residues. Germline loops: CDR1 MNHNS, CDR2 SASEGT. CDR3 region: CASSFKYSNQPQYF. The CDR3 DNA reads as TGTGCCAGCAGCTTTAAATATAGCAATCAGCCCCAGTATTTT.

The chain has TRBV11-3 and TRBJ2-5; 13 positions agree with TRBD2. The germline CDR1 and CDR2 sequences are SGHNT and YENEEA. This CDR3 is 17 amino acids long. The trim removed 3 bases at V and 5 bases at J, leaving 9 bases unmatched. The CDR3 region is CASSLRTSGRAGETQYF. As DNA, the CDR3 is TGTGCCAGCAGCTTGCGAACTAGCGGGAGGGCCGGGGAGACCCAGTACTTC.

This clonotype was seen a handful of times. V usage is TRBV9 and J usage is TRBJ2-1; D may be TRBD1 or TRBD2 (6 bases each). This CDR3 contains 15 residues. Germline CDR1 SGDLS, CDR2 YYNGEE. CDR3 sequence reads: CTSTPGAGAYNEQFF. CDR3 nucleotides: TGTACTTCGACCCCGGGGGCCGGGGCCTACAATGAGCAGTTCTTC.

This clonotype showed up many times. The genes are TRBV30 and TRBJ1-1, with D unresolved. Germline lookup yields CDR1 GTSNPN and CDR2 SVGIG (reference sequence). The ends were cut back, 4 bases at V and 2 bases at J, with 5 bases in the middle. CDR3 length: 11 residues. The CDR3 DNA reads as TGTGCCTGGACCATAAACACTGAAGCTTTCTTT. Its protein is CAWTINTEAFF. The whole variable domain, filled in from reference TRBV30 and TRBJ1-1, reads SQTIHQWPATLVQPVGSPLSLECTVEGTSNPNLYWYRQAAGRGLQLLFYSVGIGQISSEVPQNLSASRPQDRQFILSSKKLLLSDSGFYLCAWTINTEAFFGQGTRLTVV.

This clonotype has at least ten counts. The chain is built from TRBV5-1 and TRBJ2-1; 10 nucleotides line up with TRBD2. Unmatched junction bases numbered 9, after V lost 4 bases and J lost 14 bases. Germline V gene data show CDR1 as SGHRS and CDR2 as YFSETQ. This CDR3 has 13 residues. CDR3: CASSDLSGRAKFF. The CDR3 bases are TGCGCCAGCAGCGACCTGAGCGGGAGGGCCAAGTTCTTC.

This clonotype has at least ten counts. The chain combines TRBV10-3 with TRBJ2-1; D possibly corresponds to TRBD2 (6 bases). The CDR3 covers 12 residues. Germline values: CDR1 ENHRY, CDR2 SYGVKD. Trimming cost V 7 bases and J 7 bases, with 11 bases left between them. CDR3 loop: CAINAGGNEQFF. In DNA, the CDR3 is TGTGCCATCAACGCAGGAGGGAATGAGCAGTTCTTC.

The chain employs TRBV28 and TRBJ2-5, with D perhaps TRBD2 (6 bases). Between the trimmed V and J ends, which lost 10 bases and 4 bases, there was a span of 22 bases. The CDR3 runs 15 residues. Germline V gives CDR1 MDHEN, CDR2 SYDVKM. The DNA for the CDR3 is TGTGCCATTTCATTACCGGGACTCGAAGGAGAGACCCAGTACTTC. Amino acids: CAISLPGLEGETQYF.

This chain links TRBV12-3 or TRBV12-4 with TRBJ1-2; no clear D gene. The CDR3 is 12 residues long. Trimming removed 2 bases from V and 4 bases from J, with 5 bases in between. For the CDR3, the DNA is TGTGCCAGCAGTTTACCCGGCTATGGCTACACCTTC. Translating gives CASSLPGYGYTF.

This clonotype was seen ten or more times. The J gene is TRBJ2-3, the V gene TRBV12-3 or TRBV12-4, with a weak D call TRBD2 (5 bases). CDR3 length equals 15 residues. The ends were cut back, 5 bases at V and 6 bases at J, with 18 bases in the middle. The CDR3, as DNA: TGTGCCAGCAGTCCCGTTCGGCTAGCTGCTGATACGCAGTATTTT. Translation gives CASSPVRLAADTQYF.

This rearrangement joins TRBV19 to TRBJ1-5; TRBD1 is a possible D gene (5 bases). The CDR3 totals 14 residues. The V end lost 4 bases, the J end lost 7 bases, and 14 bases lay between the germline ends. The germline CDR1 and CDR2 sequences are LNHDA and SQIVND (reference sequence). The CDR3 bases are TGTGCCAGTAGTACAACGGGGGTACGCCAGCCCCAGCATTTT. This translates into CASSTTGVRQPQHF.

This clonotype was seen at least ten times. V is TRBV5-1 and J is TRBJ2-3; D could derive from TRBD1 or TRBD2 (5 bases each). Germline lookup yields CDR1 SGHRS and CDR2 YFSETQ. The CDR3 covers 16 residues. V lost 4 bases, J lost 0 bases, and 15 bases lay in between. CDR3 protein: CASSLERGYSTDTQYF. The CDR3 nucleotides read TGCGCCAGCAGCCTCGAACGGGGCTATAGCACAGATACGCAGTATTTT.

This clonotype was seen a few times. This rearrangement joins TRBV20-1 to TRBJ2-5, with 7 bases that match TRBD2. V was clipped by 4 bases and J by 0 bases; unmatched bases: 11. Germline CDR1 is DFQATT and CDR2 is SNEGSKA (reference sequence). The CDR3 is made up of 16 amino acids. CDR3 in amino acids: CSAKPLSSGNQETQYF. The CDR3 coding sequence is TGCAGTGCTAAGCCATTGTCTAGCGGCAACCAAGAGACCCAGTACTTC.

The chain couples TRBV12-3 or TRBV12-4 to TRBJ2-1; D may match TRBD1 or TRBD2 (5 bases each). The CDR3 totals 15 residues. Trimming left V 6 bases short and J 5 bases short, with 17 bases between. CDR3 coding DNA: TGTGCCAGCAGCTCTGGGGGAGCAGGTCACAATGAGCAGTTCTTC. Protein: CASSSGGAGHNEQFF.

This sequence joins TRBV18 and TRBJ2-7, with D perhaps matching TRBD1 (6 bases). V dropped 2 bases and J dropped 4 bases, with 15 bases sitting between them. The CDR3 length is 15 residues. Germline V gives CDR1 KGHSH, CDR2 LQKENI. The CDR3 spells CASSPWDTRGYEQYF. CDR3 nucleotide sequence: TGTGCCAGCTCACCATGGGACACCCGGGGTTACGAGCAGTACTTC.

The chain couples TRBV6-6 to TRBJ1-6, with 8 bases lining up with TRBD1. Per the germline V gene, CDR1 is MNHNY and CDR2 is SVGAGI (reference sequence). The CDR3 covers 15 residues. V shed 2 bases, J shed 5 bases, and the junction held 2 bases outside the gene matches. The CDR3 is CASSYGTGNNSPLHF. The CDR3 DNA reads as TGTGCCAGCAGTTACGGGACAGGAAATAATTCACCCCTCCACTTT.

This clonotype came up many times. The chain carries TRBV5-1 and TRBJ1-1; D remains unclear. CDR1 and CDR2 (germline): SGHRS, YFSETQ. V lost 0 bases to trimming and J lost 1 base, with 10 bases between them. The CDR3 covers 15 residues. CDR3 in amino acids: CASSLDGRPNTEAFF. DNA of the CDR3: TGCGCCAGCAGCTTGGATGGCAGGCCGAACACTGAAGCTTTCTTT.

This clonotype was recorded at least ten times. One junction end does not reproduce the germline sequence, and a read error may be involved. This sequence joins TRBV19 and TRBJ1-3; D not resolved. The CDR3 length is 12 residues. CDR1 is LNHDA, CDR2 SQIVND, per germline (reference sequence). The CDR3 DNA reads TGTGCCAGCAGTAGGGTTGGAAACACCATATATTTT. Amino acid sequence: CASSRVGNTIYF.

This clonotype was seen more than once but under ten times. DNA of the CDR3: TGCAGCGTTGGAGGAGACAAGGCGGGCTATGGCTACACCTTC. It specifies CSVGGDKAGYGYTF. The chain uses TRBV29-1 and TRBJ1-2; D uncertain. V gave up 4 bases and J gave up 4 bases, with 16 bases separating them. CDR1 is SQVTM, CDR2 ANQGSEA, per germline. The CDR3 has 14 amino acids.

This clonotype was found many times. The junction departs from the called germline gene at one end, perhaps through a read error. The chain employs TRBV6-1 and TRBJ2-5; 13 bases are a match to TRBD2. Germline-derived CDR1 and CDR2 are MNHNS and SASEGT. CDR3 length: 13 amino acids. CDR3 in DNA: TGTGCCAGCAGTGCCACTAGCGGGAGGGGCGGGGAGTTC. Amino acids: CASSATSGRGGEF.

In its sample, this clonotype was seen many times. The gene calls are TRBV20-1 and TRBJ2-2, with D tentatively TRBD1 or TRBD2 (5 bases each). CDR3 length equals 14 residues. Deletions cut 5 bases from V and 0 bases from J, with 10 bases between. Germline CDR1 is DFQATT and CDR2 is SNEGSKA (reference sequence). The CDR3 region is CSASGQSNTGELFF. CDR3 nucleotides: TGCAGTGCTTCGGGGCAGTCGAACACCGGGGAGCTGTTTTTT.

This clonotype was recorded at least ten times. The chain joins TRBV11-1 to TRBJ2-7; D is uncertain. The CDR3 is made up of 13 amino acids. The germline V gene encodes CDR1 SGHAT and CDR2 FQDESV (reference sequence). Trimming stripped 6 bases from V and 3 bases from J, with 12 bases between. CDR3 DNA sequence: TGTGCCAGCAGGCCCGGAATGGTCTACGAGCAGTACTTC. It codes for CASRPGMVYEQYF.

The sample holds one count of this clonotype. The V and J genes are TRBV11-2 and TRBJ2-7; D may be TRBD2 (6 bases). The CDR3 sequence is 13 residues long. V dropped 5 bases and J dropped 2 bases, with 10 bases sitting between them. Germline V lookup: CDR1 SGHAT, CDR2 FQNNGV. CDR3 residues: CASSAGLTYEQYF. For the CDR3, the DNA is TGTGCCAGCAGCGCCGGACTAACCTACGAGCAGTACTTC.

This clonotype showed up just a few times. The V call is TRBV18, the J call TRBJ2-3, with 8 bases matching TRBD2. The CDR3 has 14 amino acids. Germline CDR1 reads KGHSH; CDR2 reads LQKENI. V dropped 5 bases and J dropped 4; count of bases not matched to a gene: 5. DNA of the CDR3: TGTGCCAGCTCAGGCGGGAGGATCGCAGATACGCAGTATTTT. Amino acid sequence: CASSGGRIADTQYF.

This clonotype was counted at least ten times. The chain links TRBV5-1 to TRBJ2-1; D may be TRBD1 (5 bases). Germline loops: CDR1 SGHRS, CDR2 YFSETQ. Trimming stripped 5 bases from V and 4 bases from J, with 7 bases between. The CDR3 extends over 12 amino acids. CDR3 amino acids: CASRTAYNEQFF. The CDR3 nucleotides are TGCGCCAGCAGGACAGCTTACAATGAGCAGTTCTTC. Based on the CDR3 plus reference TRBV5-1 and TRBJ2-1, the full variable domain is KAGVTQTPRYLIKTRGQQVTLSCSPISGHRSVSWYQQTPGQGLQFLFEYFSETQRNKGNFPGRFSGRQFSNSRSEMNVSTLELGDSALYLCASRTAYNEQFFGPGTRLTVL.